The 26 T cell receptor beta chains given below trace back to one sample, sequenced in a study of blood T cells in healthy people across ages (dated by TCRdb to the mid-2010s). Library preparation was by 5' RACE. Sequencing was carried out with an Illumina HiSeq 2500. A second PCR of roughly 6 to 12 cycles was run with a J-beta primer mix and a sample-barcoded 5' primer. TCRdb redid the processing of the public reads, applying fastp at Q25 and MiXCR, and retained in-frame beta chains. Every CDR3 protein is listed once, alongside the most common genes and DNA of its rows. This sample gives roughly 1.6 million distinct CDR3 sequences in total; about 31% of them show up just once. The top ten clonotypes cover around 11% of the sample. Material: blood. Receptors originate from a woman aged 25 to 39 in good health.

The rearrangement uses TRBV27 and TRBJ2-5; TRBD1 matches 9 bases. The V segment lost 0 bases and the J segment 10 bases; nucleotides outside the gene matches: 9. This CDR3 has 15 residues. In germline, CDR1 is MNHEY, CDR2 SMNVEV (reference sequence). CDR3 bases: TGTGCCAGCAGTTTATCCCCCCGGGACAGGGTCTACCAGTACTTC. Amino acid sequence: CASSLSPRDRVYQYF.

This clonotype was recorded a few times. This chain links TRBV7-2 with TRBJ2-7; tentatively, D is TRBD2 (6 bases). V lost 3 bases and J lost 3, with 12 bases in between. The CDR3 has 14 amino acids. The germline CDR1 and CDR2 sequences are SGHTA and FQGNSA. The CDR3: CASSFIGGGYEQYF. The DNA of the CDR3 is TGTGCCAGCAGCTTCATCGGGGGAGGCTACGAGCAGTACTTC.

The chain links TRBV9 to TRBJ2-6, with D possibly being TRBD1 (6 bases). Trimming removed 4 bases from V and 1 base from J, with 18 bases in between. CDR1 SGDLS and CDR2 YYNGEE come from the germline V gene. The CDR3 consists of 18 residues. The CDR3 nucleotides are TGTGCCAGCAGCCCTTTATCGGACAGCCTATCTGGGGCCAACGTCCTGACTTTC. This gives the protein CASSPLSDSLSGANVLTF.

On this clonotype itself: The junction departs from the called germline gene at one end, perhaps through a read error. The V call is TRBV4-2, the J call TRBJ2-1; 9 nucleotides agree with TRBD2. The CDR3 length is 16 residues. CDR1 and CDR2 (germline): LGHNA, YNFKEQ. CDR3 residues: CAGSHQSGRIYNEQFF. The CDR3, as DNA: TGTGCCGGCAGCCACCAAAGCGGGAGGATTTACAATGAGCAGTTCTTC.

This clonotype was observed a handful of times. This sequence joins TRBV20-1 and TRBJ2-7, with 11 bases that match TRBD2. With V trimmed by 2 bases and J by 5 bases, 2 bases remained unmatched. Germline V gene data show CDR1 as DFQATT and CDR2 as SNEGSKA (reference sequence). The CDR3 is 13 amino acids. Here the CDR3 reads CSARKLAGDEQYF. CDR3 sequence (DNA): TGCAGTGCTAGAAAACTAGCGGGGGACGAGCAGTACTTC.

In regard to this clonotype: At one of its ends the junction is not consistent with the germline gene, which may arise from a read error. The chain couples TRBV5-1 to TRBJ2-4, with 8 bases that match TRBD1. The DNA matches TRBJ2-7 better at its end, which makes the J call doubtful. Germline CDR1 is SGHRS and CDR2 is YFSETQ. The CDR3 spans 13 residues. CDR3: CAGSLNRGDEQYF. CDR3 bases: TGCGCCGGCAGCTTGAACAGGGGGGACGAGCAGTACTTC.

This clonotype came up once. This may stem from a read error, because a much larger clone lies one nucleotide away. This chain uses TRBV5-1 with TRBJ2-7; unclear D gene. The J call may be in error: the DNA end matches TRBJ2-5 better. Per germline, CDR1 SGHRS and CDR2 YFSETQ. The CDR3 totals 14 residues. The CDR3 DNA is TGCGCCAGCAGCGACCAACTCCGGAGAGAGACCCAGTACTTC. Protein product: CASSDQLRRETQYF.

The CDR3 DNA follows: TGTGCCAGCAGGAGGGCACGGGATGGCTACACCTTC. This sequence encodes CASRRARDGYTF. The chain employs TRBV6-2 or TRBV6-3 and TRBJ1-2; D not resolved. Germline V gene lookup returns CDR1 MNHEY and CDR2 SVGEGT. Trimming took 6 bases from V and 6 from J, leaving 11 bases between them. This CDR3 is 12 amino acids long.

As concerns this clonotype: This may stem from a read error, because a much larger clone lies one nucleotide away. The CDR3 DNA reads as TGCGCCGGCAGCCAAGGTGTCAGGGGGACTGAAGCTTTCTTT. This gives the protein CAGSQGVRGTEAFF. The chain joins TRBV4-1 to TRBJ1-1; TRBD1 agrees at 7 bases. The V gene's germline CDR1 is MGHRA and CDR2 YSYEKL. The CDR3 extends over 14 amino acids.

This chain connects TRBV7-3 to TRBJ2-2; D is perhaps TRBD1 (6 bases). Trimming cost V 0 bases and J 8 bases, with 16 bases left between them. CDR1 and CDR2 (germline): SGHTA, FQGTGA. The CDR3 totals 16 residues. The CDR3 loop reads CASSLTPGHRDGELFF. CDR3 nucleotide sequence: TGTGCCAGCAGCTTAACACCGGGACACCGGGATGGGGAGCTGTTTTTT.

The chain is built from TRBV2 and TRBJ2-1; D is perhaps TRBD1 or TRBD2 (5 bases each). V lost 3 bases, J lost 13 bases, and 10 bases lay in between. Germline V lookup: CDR1 SNHLY, CDR2 FYNNEI. CDR3 length equals 11 residues. The CDR3 sequence is CASSDRGNQFF. DNA for the CDR3: TGTGCCAGCAGTGACCGGGGCAATCAGTTCTTC.

The chain is built from TRBV6-5 and TRBJ2-1; a possible D gene is TRBD2 (6 bases). V was clipped by 7 bases and J by 2 bases, with 15 bases between them. CDR3 length: 15 amino acids. Germline V gives CDR1 MNHEY, CDR2 SVGAGI. The CDR3 bases are TGTGCCAGCAACGTTAATAGGAGGGCCTACAATGAGCAGTTCTTC. It is translated as CASNVNRRAYNEQFF.

This clonotype has only a few counts. The chain's CDR3 is CSASRTEATPLHF. CDR3 in DNA: TGCAGTGCTAGTAGGACAGAAGCGACACCCCTCCACTTT. The chain has TRBV20-1 and TRBJ1-6, with a tentative D call TRBD1 (6 bases). The germline V and J ends were trimmed by 3 bases and 11 bases, with 14 bases remaining between them. The germline V gene encodes CDR1 DFQATT and CDR2 SNEGSKA (reference sequence). This CDR3 region has 13 residues.

This clonotype was counted only a few times. The rearrangement links TRBV6-2 or TRBV6-3 to TRBJ2-7; 12 bases line up with TRBD2. V lost 6 bases, J lost 0 bases, and 9 bases stayed unmatched. Germline V gene sequence: CDR1 MNHEY, CDR2 SVGEGT. This CDR3 region has 17 residues. The CDR3 DNA reads TGTGCCAGCAGGGGACTAGCGGGTCCTGGCGGCTCCTACGAGCAGTACTTC. Translated: CASRGLAGPGGSYEQYF.

The chain uses TRBV7-3 and TRBJ1-6; the D is unclear. Trimming stripped 5 bases from V and 5 bases from J, with 10 bases between. CDR1 is SGHTA and CDR2 is FQGTGA in the germline V gene. This CDR3 has 14 residues. The CDR3 DNA reads as TGTGCCAGCAGCCAGGACGGAAATAATTCACCCCTCCACTTT. Residues: CASSQDGNNSPLHF.

As for this clonotype: The junction and the germline gene differ at one end; a read error may be behind it. The rearrangement uses TRBV27 and TRBJ2-7, with 14 bases that match TRBD2. Germline-derived CDR1 and CDR2 are MNHEY and SMNVEV (reference sequence). CDR3 length equals 15 residues. This chain's CDR3 is CASSPGLAGGYERYF. The CDR3 coding sequence is TGTGCCAGCAGTCCTGGACTAGCGGGAGGTTACGAGCGGTACTTC.

This clonotype occurred many times. CDR3 sequence: CASDLSGLATGELFF. CDR3 in DNA: TGTGCCAGCGATCTCTCCGGACTAGCGACCGGGGAGCTGTTTTTT. The chain combines TRBV7-9 with TRBJ2-2; 9 nucleotides line up with TRBD2. The J segment lost 5 bases and the V segment lost 8 bases, leaving 9 bases of the junction unmatched. Looked up from germline, CDR1 is SEHNR and CDR2 is FQNEAQ (reference sequence). The CDR3 is made up of 15 amino acids.

The chain combines TRBV3-1 with TRBJ2-3, with 7 bases that match TRBD2. Trimming cost V 3 bases and J 1 base; bases outside gene matches: 10. Germline V CDR1 and CDR2: LGHDT, YNNKEL (reference sequence). The CDR3 has 17 amino acids. The CDR3 spells CASSQWGSGAGTDTQYF. CDR3 coding DNA: TGTGCCAGCAGCCAGTGGGGAAGCGGGGCCGGCACAGATACGCAGTATTTT.

V is TRBV10-3 and J is TRBJ1-2, with 8 bases fitting TRBD1. The CDR3 spans 13 residues. J gave up 12 bases and V 5 bases, and 11 bases lay outside the gene matches. Looked up from germline, CDR1 is ENHRY and CDR2 is SYGVKD. This CDR3 reads CAISPEQQGVNTF. CDR3 coding DNA: TGTGCCATCAGTCCCGAACAACAGGGGGTTAACACCTTC.

This clonotype was seen a handful of times. The chain carries TRBV5-1 and TRBJ2-7, with 10 bases lining up with TRBD2. The V gene's germline CDR1 is SGHRS and CDR2 YFSETQ. This CDR3 comprises 17 residues. Germline trimming cut 4 bases from V and 5 bases from J; bases unmatched to any gene: 15. Here the CDR3 reads CASSPGASGSVQDEQYF. The CDR3 region has the DNA TGCGCCAGCAGCCCTGGGGCTAGCGGGAGTGTACAGGACGAGCAGTACTTC.

The chain carries TRBV28 and TRBJ2-7, with D uncertain. This CDR3 is 12 amino acids long. Germline CDR1 reads MDHEN; CDR2 reads SYDVKM. V was trimmed by 6 bases and J by 4 bases, leaving 10 bases between them. As DNA, the CDR3 is TGTGCCAGCAGACGAAAAGGGTACGAGCAGTACTTC. It translates to CASRRKGYEQYF.

In this sample, this clonotype turned up a few times. A much larger clone lies one base from this, so it may be a read error. The chain uses TRBV4-1 and TRBJ2-3, with D possibly matching TRBD1 (5 bases). CDR1 and CDR2 (germline): MGHRA, YSYEKL. This CDR3 is 14 amino acids long. V gave up 6 bases and J gave up 4 bases, with 14 bases separating them. Here the CDR3 reads CASSVGAGADTQYF. CDR3 nucleotide sequence: TGCGCCAGCAGTGTAGGGGCCGGCGCAGATACGCAGTATTTT.

This clonotype was seen more than once but under ten times. The chain joins TRBV5-1 to TRBJ2-7; 8 nucleotides align to TRBD1. V lost 4 bases, J lost 0 bases, and 6 bases stayed unmatched. Germline V gene lookup returns CDR1 SGHRS and CDR2 YFSETQ. This CDR3 has 15 residues. CDR3 in DNA: TGCGCCAGCAGCGAAGACAGGGGCTCCTCCTACGAGCAGTACTTC. Translating gives CASSEDRGSSYEQYF.

This chain connects TRBV9 to TRBJ2-1; 9 nucleotides agree with TRBD2. The CDR3 spans 15 residues. Trimming at V came to 0 bases and at J to 8 bases, leaving 6 bases not matched to a gene. Germline V gives CDR1 SGDLS, CDR2 YYNGEE. The chain's CDR3 is CASSVGGGGGYEQFF. The CDR3 DNA reads as TGTGCCAGCAGCGTAGGGGGCGGGGGGGGTTATGAGCAGTTCTTC.

This clonotype came up many times. This chain uses TRBV4-1 with TRBJ2-7, with 10 bases aligning to TRBD2. CDR1 is MGHRA, CDR2 YSYEKL, per germline. The CDR3 is made up of 16 amino acids. Trimming took 0 bases from V and 7 from J; bases not matched to a gene: 9. Written as DNA, the CDR3 is TGCGCCAGCAGCCAAGACCATCTAGCGGGGGAGTGGGAGCAGTACTTC. Translation gives CASSQDHLAGEWEQYF.

The chain couples TRBV2 to TRBJ2-5, with 11 bases fitting TRBD2. Germline V gene data show CDR1 as SNHLY and CDR2 as FYNNEI. The CDR3 contains 15 residues. CDR3 nucleotide sequence: TGTGTCACCGCTAGACTAGCGGGACCTCAAGAGACCCAGTACTTC. Its translation: CVTARLAGPQETQYF.